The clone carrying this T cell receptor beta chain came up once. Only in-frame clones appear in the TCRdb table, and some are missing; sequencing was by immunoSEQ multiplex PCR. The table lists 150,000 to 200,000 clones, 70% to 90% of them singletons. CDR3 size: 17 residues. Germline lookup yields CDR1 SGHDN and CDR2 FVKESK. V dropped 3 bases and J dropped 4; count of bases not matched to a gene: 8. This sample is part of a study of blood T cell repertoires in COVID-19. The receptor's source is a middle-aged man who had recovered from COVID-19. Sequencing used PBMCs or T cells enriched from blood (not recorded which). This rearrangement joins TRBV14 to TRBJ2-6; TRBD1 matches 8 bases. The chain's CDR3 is CASSQAWTGSGANVLTF. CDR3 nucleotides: TGTGCCAGCAGCCAGGCCTGGACAGGGAGCGGGGCCAACGTCCTGACTTTC.